A single sample is the source of the 10 T cell receptor beta chains below, sequenced in a study of blood T cell repertoires in COVID-19. Assay used: immunoSEQ multiplex PCR; TCRdb lists only in-frame clones, some missing. Of over 200,000 clones listed, roughly 90% are singletons. The sample was peripheral blood. The receptors come from a man in his sixties with COVID-19, enrolled during active disease.

In DNA form, the CDR3 reads TGTGCTAGTGGTCCTGTAGCGGGGGGGCCATCCGAGCAGTTCTTC. Amino acid sequence: CASGPVAGGPSEQFF. The chain combines TRBV12-5 with TRBJ2-1, with TRBD2 matching over 11 bases. CDR3 size: 15 residues. V shed 5 bases and J 10 bases; nucleotides not matched to a gene: 10. Germline V gene data show CDR1 as LGHNT and CDR2 as FRNRAP. The entire variable domain, with the rest obtained from reference TRBV12-5 and TRBJ2-1, is as follows: DARVTQTPRHKVTEMGQEVTMRCQPILGHNTVFWYRQTMMQGLELLAYFRNRAPLDDSGMPKDRFSAEMPDATLATLKIQPSEPRDSAVYFCASGPVAGGPSEQFFGPGTRLTVL.

This chain connects TRBV6-5 to TRBJ2-7; perhaps TRBD2 as D (5 bases). This CDR3 comprises 14 residues. V shed 2 bases and J shed 7 bases, with 15 bases lying between them. Germline CDR1 MNHEY, CDR2 SVGAGI. CDR3 region: CASSYQHGAEEQYF. The CDR3 DNA follows: TGTGCCAGCAGTTACCAGCATGGAGCGGAAGAGCAGTACTTC.

This clone was seen only once. The CDR3 nucleotides read TGTGCCAGCAGCCTTCGGACAGGGGGGCAGAACTATGGCTACACCTTC. This codes for CASSLRTGGQNYGYTF. The chain joins TRBV7-2 to TRBJ1-2, with 10 nucleotides matching TRBD1. V lost 5 bases to trimming and J lost 2 bases; unmatched junction nucleotides: 8. Per germline, CDR1 SGHTA and CDR2 FQGNSA. The CDR3 has 16 amino acids.

The chain joins TRBV3-1 (or the pseudogene TRBV3-2) to TRBJ2-3, with 9 bases identical to TRBD2. The CDR3 has 16 amino acids. J lost 5 bases, V lost 3 bases, and 9 bases had no gene match. The V gene's germline CDR1 is LGHDT and CDR2 YNNKEL (reference sequence). The DNA of the CDR3 is TGTGCCAGCAGCCATCGACTAGCGGCACACCGAGATACGCAGTATTTT. Translation gives CASSHRLAAHRDTQYF.

CDR3 DNA sequence: TGCGCCAGCAGCTTGGAAGGGGTAGGGTATGGGGCCAACGTCCTGACTTTC. Translation gives CASSLEGVGYGANVLTF. The chain couples TRBV5-1 to TRBJ2-6, with D perhaps TRBD1 (5 bases). Germline CDR1 and CDR2: SGHRS and YFSETQ. The V gene lost 0 bases and the J gene lost 3 bases, with 13 bases spanning the gap. The CDR3 sequence is 17 residues long.

The chain carries TRBV7-3 and TRBJ2-1; no definite D call. V was clipped by 2 bases and J by 9 bases, with 11 bases between them. Per the germline V gene, CDR1 is SGHTA and CDR2 is FQGTGA. The CDR3 contains 13 residues. CDR3: CASSLLERSEQFF. The CDR3 bases are TGTGCCAGCAGCTTACTTGAGAGGAGTGAGCAGTTCTTC. Drawing the rest from reference TRBV7-3 and TRBJ2-1, the complete variable domain is GAGVSQTPSNKVTEKGKYVELRCDPISGHTALYWYRQSLGQGPEFLIYFQGTGAADDSGLPNDRFFAVRPEGSVSTLKIQRTERGDSAVYLCASSLLERSEQFFGPGTRLTVL.

The V call is TRBV9, the J call TRBJ1-5; the D gene is possibly TRBD1 (5 bases). Germline V gene lookup returns CDR1 SGDLS and CDR2 YYNGEE. The V and J ends lost 0 bases and 4 bases respectively, with 8 bases between them. This CDR3 has 14 amino acids. Here the CDR3 reads CASSVGKGNQPQHF. The DNA for the CDR3 is TGTGCCAGCAGCGTAGGTAAGGGGAATCAGCCCCAGCATTTT.

This clone was counted a single time. The J gene is TRBJ2-1, the V gene TRBV5-1, with 10 bases identical to TRBD1. The V gene end was trimmed by 3 bases and the J gene end by 6 bases; junction bases not matched to a gene: 9. CDR3 length: 16 residues. The germline gives CDR1 SGHRS, CDR2 YFSETQ. This chain's CDR3 is CASSSEPGQGPNEQFF. As DNA, the CDR3 is TGCGCCAGCAGCTCCGAGCCGGGACAGGGGCCCAATGAGCAGTTCTTC.

The V and J genes are TRBV30 and TRBJ1-1; D gene ambiguous. The CDR3 covers 13 residues. Germline loops: CDR1 GTSNPN, CDR2 SVGIG (reference sequence). V lost 6 bases and J lost 1, with 12 bases in between. CDR3 in amino acids: CACRWARNTEAFF. CDR3 nucleotides: TGTGCCTGTAGGTGGGCGCGGAACACTGAAGCTTTCTTT.

The chain recombines TRBV9 with TRBJ2-1; 10 nucleotides line up with TRBD1. The germline gives CDR1 SGDLS, CDR2 YYNGEE. The CDR3 runs 17 residues. The V segment lost 3 bases and the J segment 7 bases; nucleotides outside the gene matches: 13. The CDR3 region is CASSAGTGGTGANEQFF. In DNA form, the CDR3 reads TGTGCCAGCAGCGCGGGGACTGGGGGGACAGGGGCTAATGAGCAGTTCTTC.